This T cell receptor (beta chain) was found in a study of CD8+CD57+ T cells in acquired aplastic anemia. CDR3 and TCR beta VDJ profiling relied on a genomic DNA template. Each CDR3 protein gets one entry after TCRdb re-called the reads with MiXCR. This sample has around 200,000 distinct CDR3 sequences; 48% occur once, and the top ten carry 13%. Germline lookup yields CDR1 DFQATT and CDR2 SNEGSKA (reference sequence). This CDR3 comprises 14 residues. V gave up 1 base and J gave up 2 bases, with 11 bases separating them. Patients picked for sequencing had shown CD8+CD57+ cell expansion detected by flow cytometry. All participating patients were living with severe acquired aplastic anemia.

Sample: sorted CD4+, CD8+, or CD8+CD57+ T cells (not recorded which) from PBMCs. The chain uses TRBV20-1 and TRBJ1-2, with D perhaps TRBD1 (6 bases). This clonotype was sampled from a human donor with aplastic anemia. The CDR3 sequence is CSARVFQGNYGYTF. The CDR3 DNA reads TGCAGTGCTAGAGTCTTTCAGGGGAACTATGGCTACACCTTC.